This T cell receptor beta chain emerged from a study of cytomegalovirus exposure and HLA in healthy donors. As for the study in general: The roughly 110 validation repertoires matched the 600 to 700 first-cohort repertoires in platform, a later analysis reported.

Trimming at V came to 2 bases and at J to 3 bases, leaving 3 bases not matched to a gene. The CDR3 totals 15 residues. The germline gives CDR1 MDHEN, CDR2 SYDVKM. Sequencing used immunoSEQ multiplex PCR; TCRdb keeps in-frame clones, though not all of them. The sample includes more than 300,000 clones, just over 85% of them seen just once. Study-wide findings and caveats: The study designated 150 or so TCR beta chains cytomegalovirus-associated. The classifier was said to identify cytomegalovirus status with high specificity and sensitivity.

Comments on this clone: Its specificity is unknown. The same CDR3 also results from other DNA sequences found in this sample.

Sequencing used PBMCs. The chain is built from TRBV28 and TRBJ2-1; 8 bases align to TRBD2. This clonotype originated in a woman aged 18-35 years in good health and CMV-seronegative. CDR3 amino acids: CASSLVAGGYNEQFF. The DNA of the CDR3 is TGTGCCAGCAGTTTAGTGGCGGGAGGCTACAATGAGCAGTTCTTC.